A selection of T cell receptor beta chains follows, all from one sample in a study of response to subunit inactivated influenza vaccine. TCRdb recomputed calls from the RT-PCR reads with MiXCR, one row per CDR3 protein. The sample contains approximately 230,000 distinct CDR3 sequences, 12% of which appear only once. Material: non-naive T cells sorted from PBMCs, obtained 14 to 15 days before vaccination. These receptors came from a man aged 45 to 65 who received an inactivated influenza vaccine. The CDR3 runs from the conserved cysteine through the conserved F or W. The D gene is left open where the match is weak. Part of the rows lack a size; the others show once, few, many or a class for expanded clones.

j_gene: TRBJ2-7
v_gene: TRBV5-1
abundance: few
d_gene: -
CDR3aa: CASSLKGSSYEQYF
CDR3nt: TGCGCCAGCAGCTTGAAAGGGAGCTCCTACGAGCAGTACTTC

j_gene: TRBJ2-3
v_gene: TRBV18
abundance: -
d_gene: -
CDR3aa: CASSPPVNTDTQYF
CDR3nt: TGTGCCAGCTCACCACCGGTAAACACAGATACGCAGTATTTT

j_gene: TRBJ1-1
v_gene: TRBV20-1
abundance: -
d_gene: TRBD1
CDR3aa: CSAPDRGRPEAFF
CDR3nt: TGCAGTGCCCCGGACAGGGGGCGTCCTGAAGCTTTCTTT

j_gene: TRBJ2-7
v_gene: TRBV5-5
abundance: many
d_gene: -
CDR3aa: CASSFNPGRYYEQYF
CDR3nt: TGTGCCAGCAGCTTCAACCCGGGACGGTACTACGAGCAGTACTTC

j_gene: TRBJ1-1
v_gene: TRBV9
abundance: -
d_gene: TRBD1
CDR3aa: CASSTRQGAGTEAFF
CDR3nt: TGTGCCAGCAGCACGAGACAGGGGGCGGGCACTGAAGCTTTCTTT

j_gene: TRBJ1-2
v_gene: TRBV5-4
abundance: few
d_gene: TRBD1
CDR3aa: CASSEDRGRDYGYTF
CDR3nt: TGTGCCAGCAGCGAGGACAGGGGGCGCGACTATGGCTACACCTTC

j_gene: TRBJ2-1
v_gene: TRBV5-1
abundance: -
d_gene: TRBD2
CDR3aa: CASSIGEGRVDEQFF
CDR3nt: TGCGCCAGCAGTATCGGGGAGGGCCGGGTCGATGAGCAGTTCTTC

j_gene: TRBJ2-4
v_gene: TRBV9
abundance: few
d_gene: -
CDR3aa: CASSVGFGPKNIQYF
CDR3nt: TGTGCCAGCAGCGTAGGCTTTGGTCCCAAAAACATTCAGTACTTC

j_gene: TRBJ2-7
v_gene: TRBV6-2/TRBV6-3
abundance: many
d_gene: -
CDR3aa: CASWGVQNLTRAYEQYF
CDR3nt: TGTGCCAGCTGGGGGGTACAGAACCTCACAAGGGCCTACGAGCAGTACTTC

j_gene: TRBJ1-6
v_gene: TRBV6-2/TRBV6-3
abundance: few
d_gene: TRBD1
CDR3aa: CASSSDRANNSPLHF
CDR3nt: TGTGCCAGCAGTTCCGACAGGGCGAATAATTCACCCCTCCACTTT